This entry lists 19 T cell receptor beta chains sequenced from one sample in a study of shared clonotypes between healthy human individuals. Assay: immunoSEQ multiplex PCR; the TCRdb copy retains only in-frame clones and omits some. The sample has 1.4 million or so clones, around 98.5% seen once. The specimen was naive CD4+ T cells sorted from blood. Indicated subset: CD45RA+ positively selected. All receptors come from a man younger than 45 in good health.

CDR3 in amino acids: CASSYGTDRTASGYTF. In DNA, the CDR3 is TGTGCCAGCAGCTATGGGACGGATCGAACTGCCAGTGGCTACACCTTC. The J gene is TRBJ1-2, the V gene TRBV7-9; TRBD1 might be the D (5 bases). Per germline, CDR1 SEHNR and CDR2 FQNEAQ (reference sequence). Trimming removed 4 bases at V and 7 bases at J, with 22 bases between. The CDR3 totals 16 residues. Using reference TRBV7-9 and TRBJ1-2 for the parts outside the CDR3, the full variable domain is DTGVSQNPRHKITKRGQNVTFRCDPISEHNRLYWYRQTLGQGPEFLTYFQNEAQLEKSRLLSDRFSAERPKGSFSTLEIQRTEQGDSAMYLCASSYGTDRTASGYTFGSGTRLTVV.

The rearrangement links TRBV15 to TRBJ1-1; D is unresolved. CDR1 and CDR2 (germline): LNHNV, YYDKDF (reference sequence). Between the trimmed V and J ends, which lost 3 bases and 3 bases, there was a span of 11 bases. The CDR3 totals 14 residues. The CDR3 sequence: CATSSRAKYTEAFF. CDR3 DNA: TGTGCCACCAGCAGTCGGGCAAAATACACTGAAGCTTTCTTT.

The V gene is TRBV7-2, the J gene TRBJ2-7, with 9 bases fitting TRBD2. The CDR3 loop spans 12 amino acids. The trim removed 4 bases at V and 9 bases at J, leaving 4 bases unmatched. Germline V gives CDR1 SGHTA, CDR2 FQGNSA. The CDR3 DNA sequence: TGTGCCAGCAGCTCCGGGACTAGCTGGCAGTACTTC. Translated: CASSSGTSWQYF.

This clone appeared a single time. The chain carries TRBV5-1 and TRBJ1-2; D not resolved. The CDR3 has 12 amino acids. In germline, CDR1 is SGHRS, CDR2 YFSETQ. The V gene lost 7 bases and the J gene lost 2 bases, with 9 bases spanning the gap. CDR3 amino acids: CASRELNYGYTF. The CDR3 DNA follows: TGCGCCAGCCGGGAATTGAACTATGGCTACACCTTC.

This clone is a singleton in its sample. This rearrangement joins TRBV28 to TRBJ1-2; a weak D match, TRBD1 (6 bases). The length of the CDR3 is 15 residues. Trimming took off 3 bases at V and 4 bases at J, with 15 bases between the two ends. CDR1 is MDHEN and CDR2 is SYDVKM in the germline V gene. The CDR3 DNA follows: TGTGCCAGCAGTTTCCAGGGGCGTACCATCTATGGCTACACCTTC. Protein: CASSFQGRTIYGYTF.

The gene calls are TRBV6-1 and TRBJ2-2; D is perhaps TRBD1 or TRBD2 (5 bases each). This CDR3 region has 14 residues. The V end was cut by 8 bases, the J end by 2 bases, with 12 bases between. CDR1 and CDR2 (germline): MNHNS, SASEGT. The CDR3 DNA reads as TGTGCCAGCTCTAGGGACGGTAACACCGGGGAGCTGTTTTTT. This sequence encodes CASSRDGNTGELFF.

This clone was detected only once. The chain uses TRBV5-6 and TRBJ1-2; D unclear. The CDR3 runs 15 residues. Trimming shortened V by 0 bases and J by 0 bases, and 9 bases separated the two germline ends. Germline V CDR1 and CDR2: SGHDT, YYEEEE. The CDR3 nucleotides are TGTGCCAGCAGCTTGGTTGGCGGATCTAACTATGGCTACACCTTC. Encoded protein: CASSLVGGSNYGYTF.

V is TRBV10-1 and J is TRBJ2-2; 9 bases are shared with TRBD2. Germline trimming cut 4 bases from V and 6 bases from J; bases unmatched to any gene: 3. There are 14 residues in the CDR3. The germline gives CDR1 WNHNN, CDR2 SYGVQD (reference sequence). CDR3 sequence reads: CASSAVAGAGELFF. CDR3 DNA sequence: TGCGCCAGCAGTGCGGTAGCGGGAGCCGGGGAGCTGTTTTTT.

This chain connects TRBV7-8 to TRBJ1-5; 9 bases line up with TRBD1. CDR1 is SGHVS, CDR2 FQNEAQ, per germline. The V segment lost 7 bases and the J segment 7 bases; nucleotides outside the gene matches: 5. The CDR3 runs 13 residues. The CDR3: CASKQGAKQPQHF. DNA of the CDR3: TGTGCCAGCAAACAGGGGGCGAAACAGCCCCAGCATTTT.

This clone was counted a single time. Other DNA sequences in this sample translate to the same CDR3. CDR3 sequence (DNA): TGTGCCAGCTCACCACCGGGACTAGCGGGAGCCGGGGAGCTGTTTTTT. Translation: CASSPPGLAGAGELFF. J is TRBJ2-2 and V is TRBV18; 14 nucleotides match TRBD2. Germline CDR1 is KGHSH and CDR2 is LQKENI. The CDR3 runs to 16 residues. Trimming at V came to 0 bases and at J to 6 bases, leaving 0 bases not matched to a gene.

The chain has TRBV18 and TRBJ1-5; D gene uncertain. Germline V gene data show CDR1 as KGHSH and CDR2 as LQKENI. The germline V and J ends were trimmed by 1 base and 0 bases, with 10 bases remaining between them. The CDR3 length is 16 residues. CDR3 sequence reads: CASSPRGQVSNQPQHF. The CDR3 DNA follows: TGTGCCAGCTCACCACGAGGGCAGGTTAGCAATCAGCCCCAGCATTTT.

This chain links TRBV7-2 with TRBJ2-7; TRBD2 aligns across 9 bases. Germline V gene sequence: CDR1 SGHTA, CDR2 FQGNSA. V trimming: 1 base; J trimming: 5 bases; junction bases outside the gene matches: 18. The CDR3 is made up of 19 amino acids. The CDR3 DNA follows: TGTGCCAGCAGCTTAGTAGGTAGCGGGAGTGTTCGGCACTTTGACGAGCAGTACTTC. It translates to CASSLVGSGSVRHFDEQYF.

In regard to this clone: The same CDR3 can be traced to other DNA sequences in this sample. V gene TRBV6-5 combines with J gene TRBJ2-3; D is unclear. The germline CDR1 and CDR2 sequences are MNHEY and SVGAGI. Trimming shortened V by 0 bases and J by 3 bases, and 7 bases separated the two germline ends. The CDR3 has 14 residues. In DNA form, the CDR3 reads TGTGCCAGCAGTTACTCGACTGGGACAGATACGCAGTATTTT. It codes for CASSYSTGTDTQYF.

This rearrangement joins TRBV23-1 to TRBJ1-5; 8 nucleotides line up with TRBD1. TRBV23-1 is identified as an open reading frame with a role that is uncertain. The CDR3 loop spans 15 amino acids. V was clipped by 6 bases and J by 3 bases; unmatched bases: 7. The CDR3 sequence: CASSPGQVLNQPQHF. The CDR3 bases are TGCGCCAGCAGCCCGGGACAGGTCCTCAATCAGCCCCAGCATTTT.

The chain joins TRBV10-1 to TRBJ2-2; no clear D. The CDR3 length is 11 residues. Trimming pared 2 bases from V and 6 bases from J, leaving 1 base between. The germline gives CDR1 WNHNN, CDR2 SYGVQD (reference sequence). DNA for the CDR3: TGCGCCAGCAGTGAGGCCGGGGAGCTGTTTTTT. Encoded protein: CASSEAGELFF.

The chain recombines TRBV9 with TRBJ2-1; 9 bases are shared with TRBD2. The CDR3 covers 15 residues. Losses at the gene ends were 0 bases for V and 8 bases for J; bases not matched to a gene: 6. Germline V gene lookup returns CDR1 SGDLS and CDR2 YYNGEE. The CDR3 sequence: CASSVDLSGSYEQFF. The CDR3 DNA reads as TGTGCCAGCAGCGTAGATCTTAGCGGGAGCTATGAGCAGTTCTTC.

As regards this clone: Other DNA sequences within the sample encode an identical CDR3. CDR3 sequence (DNA): TGCAGCGTTCGAGGGAGGGCGTCCTACGAGCAGTACTTC. Translation gives CSVRGRASYEQYF. J is TRBJ2-7 and V is TRBV29-1, with 7 positions matching TRBD2. The CDR3 runs to 13 residues. Germline V gene lookup returns CDR1 SQVTM and CDR2 ANQGSEA. With 5 bases clipped from V and 1 base from J, the junction kept 5 bases outside the gene matches.

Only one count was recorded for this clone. The CDR3 spells CSAPGQGAVETQYF. The CDR3 coding sequence is TGCAGCGCCCCGGGACAGGGGGCCGTGGAGACCCAGTACTTC. The chain links TRBV29-1 to TRBJ2-5; 12 bases are shared with TRBD1. Germline V gene data show CDR1 as SQVTM and CDR2 as ANQGSEA. V gave up 7 bases and J gave up 5 bases; unmatched junction bases: 8. CDR3 size: 14 residues.

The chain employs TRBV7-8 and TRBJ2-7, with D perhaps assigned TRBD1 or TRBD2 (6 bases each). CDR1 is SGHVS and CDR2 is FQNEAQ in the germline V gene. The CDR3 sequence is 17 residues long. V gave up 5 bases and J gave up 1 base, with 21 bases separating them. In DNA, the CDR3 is TGTGCCAGCAGCCCGCAGCGGTTGGGCGGGACATCCTACGAGCAGTACTTC. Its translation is CASSPQRLGGTSYEQYF.